A single sample is the source of the 30 T cell receptor beta chains below, sequenced in a study of cytomegalovirus exposure and HLA in healthy donors. The PCR used 60 Vbeta and 13 Jbeta primers. The assay was immunoSEQ multiplex PCR, and TCRdb's table has in-frame clones only and misses some. The sample yields tens of thousands of clones, 62% seen once. What was sequenced was PBMCs. The source is a male donor in good health and CMV-seropositive.

The rearrangement uses TRBV5-6 and TRBJ2-1, with D tentatively TRBD1 (5 bases). V was cut by 1 base and J by 3 bases, with 11 bases left in between. The CDR3 extends over 15 amino acids. CDR1 and CDR2 from the germline V gene are SGHDT and YYEEEE. Written as DNA, the CDR3 is TGTGCCAGCAGCTTGACAGGTACTTTCTACAATGAGCAGTTCTTC. It yields the protein CASSLTGTFYNEQFF.

The rearrangement joins TRBV27 to TRBJ1-5; 8 positions match TRBD1. The junction had 5 bases not matched to a gene; V was cut back by 6 bases and J by 7 bases. The CDR3 covers 13 residues. Germline V gene sequence: CDR1 MNHEY, CDR2 SMNVEV (reference sequence). The CDR3 here is CASRRQGSQPQHF. The CDR3 DNA is TGTGCCAGCAGACGACAGGGGTCCCAGCCCCAGCATTTT.

This chain links TRBV27 with TRBJ1-2, with 9 bases that match TRBD1. Trimming took 1 base from V and 6 from J; bases not matched to a gene: 6. This CDR3 is built from 15 residues. Germline V gene lookup returns CDR1 MNHEY and CDR2 SMNVEV (reference sequence). The CDR3 nucleotides read TGTGCCAGCAGTTTATTGGGGACAGGGTCCAATGGCTACACCTTC. As protein: CASSLLGTGSNGYTF.

The J gene is TRBJ2-3, the V gene TRBV4-1, with D maybe TRBD2 (5 bases). The length of the CDR3 is 18 residues. CDR1 and CDR2 from the germline V gene are MGHRA and YSYEKL. V gave up 0 bases and J gave up 1 base, with 17 bases separating them. The CDR3 region has the DNA TGCGCCAGCAGCCAAGACGGAAACGACCGGGGAGGCACAGATACGCAGTATTTT. Its translation: CASSQDGNDRGGTDTQYF.

A few counts support this clone. V and J are TRBV4-1 and TRBJ1-3; 9 positions match TRBD1. Germline CDR1 MGHRA, CDR2 YSYEKL. V shed 4 bases, J shed 0 bases, and the junction held 4 bases outside the gene matches. The CDR3 has 16 amino acids. The CDR3 DNA follows: TGCGCCAGCAGCCGGACAGGGGATTCCTCTGGAAACACCATATATTTT. Translating gives CASSRTGDSSGNTIYF.

This clone was recorded once. The chain couples TRBV5-1 to TRBJ2-7; 9 nucleotides align to TRBD2. Germline V CDR1 and CDR2: SGHRS, YFSETQ. The CDR3 consists of 15 residues. The V segment lost 0 bases and the J segment 9 bases; nucleotides outside the gene matches: 10. The CDR3 bases are TGCGCCAGCAGCTTGGGACTAGCGGAACCCCAGGGGCAGTACTTC. Protein: CASSLGLAEPQGQYF.

The J gene is TRBJ2-7, the V gene TRBV11-2; no reliable D call. The ends were cut back, 1 base at V and 1 base at J, with 2 bases in the middle. The germline V gene has CDR1 SGHAT and CDR2 FQNNGV. The CDR3 totals 12 residues. The CDR3 reads CASSLASYEQYF. CDR3 nucleotides: TGTGCCAGCAGCTTAGCTTCCTACGAGCAGTACTTC.

As DNA, the CDR3 is TGCGCCAGCAGCCCCAGGCCGAGACAGGGGCCTAACTATGGCTACACCTTC. It codes for CASSPRPRQGPNYGYTF. The chain has TRBV5-1 and TRBJ1-2; 8 bases are a match to TRBD1. Germline values: CDR1 SGHRS, CDR2 YFSETQ. J lost 0 bases, V lost 4 bases, and 11 bases had no gene match. The CDR3 extends over 17 amino acids.

This clone is judged medium-sized. The chain carries TRBV30 and TRBJ1-4; TRBD1 is a possible D gene (5 bases). This CDR3 contains 15 residues. Germline CDR1 and CDR2: GTSNPN and SVGIG (reference sequence). V lost 2 bases and J lost 8, with 18 bases in between. The CDR3 DNA reads as TGTGCCTGGAGTCCTGTAGCCGGGGGACGGGAAAAACTGTTTTTT. This translates into CAWSPVAGGREKLFF.

The chain is built from TRBV29-1 and TRBJ2-3; 13 bases map to TRBD2. From germline, CDR1 is SQVTM and CDR2 ANQGSEA. The CDR3 contains 15 residues. The J segment lost 0 bases and the V segment lost 7 bases, leaving 4 bases of the junction unmatched. The CDR3 nucleotides read TGCAGCGGCCGGACTAGCGGGAGTAGCACAGATACGCAGTATTTT. Translation gives CSGRTSGSSTDTQYF.

This clone showed up just once. Different DNA sequences within this sample yield the same CDR3. This sequence joins TRBV7-2 and TRBJ2-1; TRBD1 agrees at 9 bases. The V segment lost 3 bases and the J segment 2 bases; nucleotides outside the gene matches: 2. CDR1 SGHTA and CDR2 FQGNSA come from the germline V gene. The CDR3 loop spans 15 amino acids. DNA for the CDR3: TGTGCCAGCAGCTTGGACAGGGGCGCCTACAATGAGCAGTTCTTC. It codes for CASSLDRGAYNEQFF. Using reference TRBV7-2 and TRBJ2-1 for the parts outside the CDR3, the full variable domain is GAGVSQSPSNKVTEKGKDVELRCDPISGHTALYWYRQSLGQGLEFLIYFQGNSAPDKSGLPSDRFSAERTGGSVSTLTIQRTQQEDSAVYLCASSLDRGAYNEQFFGPGTRLTVL.

The rearrangement links TRBV30 to TRBJ2-3; 9 bases align to TRBD1. Germline V CDR1 and CDR2: GTSNPN, SVGIG (reference sequence). J lost 4 bases, V lost 1 base, and 9 bases had no gene match. The CDR3 covers 16 residues. The CDR3 DNA reads TGTGCCTGGAGTGACCTCGGGACAGGGATCGCAGATACGCAGTATTTT. It translates to CAWSDLGTGIADTQYF.

The chain joins TRBV19 to TRBJ2-1; TRBD2 is a possible D gene (6 bases). Deletions cut 4 bases from V and 4 bases from J, with 14 bases between. Germline loops: CDR1 LNHDA, CDR2 SQIVND (reference sequence). The CDR3 spans 15 residues. Written as DNA, the CDR3 is TGTGCCAGTAGTAGGCCCAGGGAGGTGTACAATGAGCAGTTCTTC. Its protein product is CASSRPREVYNEQFF.

V gene TRBV5-6 combines with J gene TRBJ2-2; TRBD1 matches 7 bases. This CDR3 has 17 amino acids. Losses at the gene ends were 1 base for V and 1 base for J; bases not matched to a gene: 7. CDR1 and CDR2 (germline): SGHDT, YYEEEE. Here the CDR3 DNA reads TGTGCCAGCAGCTTGACCCCCGGGACAGTGAACACCGGGGAGCTGTTTTTT. Residues: CASSLTPGTVNTGELFF.

The rearrangement joins TRBV13 to TRBJ1-1; 9 bases are shared with TRBD1. The CDR3 is 12 amino acids. After removal of 4 bases from V and 7 bases from J, the junction contained 1 base not matched to a gene. Germline assignment: CDR1 PRHDT and CDR2 FYEKMQ (reference sequence). DNA of the CDR3: TGTGCCAGCAGCTCGACAGGGGGTGAAGCTTTCTTT. It encodes CASSSTGGEAFF.

Remarks on this clone: A read error may produce the germline difference seen at one junction end. DNA of the CDR3: TGCAGCGTCGAAGAACAGGGGGCGGGTGGCTACACCTTC. Translation: CSVEEQGAGGYTF. This rearrangement joins TRBV29-1 to TRBJ1-2, with TRBD1 matching over 9 bases. Germline V lookup: CDR1 SQVTM, CDR2 ANQGSEA. The CDR3 sequence is 13 residues long.

V is TRBV6-5 and J is TRBJ2-7, with TRBD1 matching 7 bases. Losses at the gene ends were 6 bases for V and 2 bases for J; bases not matched to a gene: 4. Germline V lookup: CDR1 MNHEY, CDR2 SVGAGI. The CDR3 sequence is 13 residues long. CDR3: CASREQGPYEQYF. In nucleotides, the CDR3 is TGTGCCAGCAGGGAACAGGGGCCCTACGAGCAGTACTTC.

This clone was seen only a few times. The V gene is TRBV6-5, the J gene TRBJ1-6; D gene ambiguous. The length of the CDR3 is 15 residues. Germline CDR1 and CDR2: MNHEY and SVGAGI. Trimming took 7 bases from V and 0 from J, leaving 10 bases between them. The CDR3 sequence: CASTLTSSYNSPLHF. For the CDR3, the DNA is TGTGCCAGCACCCTAACTAGCTCCTATAATTCACCCCTCCACTTT.

The count of this clone is one. This sequence joins TRBV27 and TRBJ2-6; D remains unclear. This CDR3 region has 15 residues. V was trimmed by 5 bases and J by 3 bases, leaving 11 bases between them. Germline CDR1 is MNHEY and CDR2 is SMNVEV (reference sequence). The CDR3 here is CASSAPGLGANVLTF. DNA for the CDR3: TGTGCCAGCAGTGCTCCGGGTCTTGGGGCCAACGTCCTGACTTTC. Full variable domain (remainder filled in from reference TRBV27 and TRBJ2-6): EAQVTQNPRYLITVTGKKLTVTCSQNMNHEYMSWYRQDPGLGLRQIYYSMNVEVTDKGDVPEGYKVSRKEKRNFPLILESPSPNQTSLYFCASSAPGLGANVLTFGAGSRLTVL.

The chain is built from TRBV5-6 and TRBJ1-5; TRBD1 matches at 8 bases. This CDR3 is 14 amino acids long. Germline V gene data show CDR1 as SGHDT and CDR2 as YYEEEE. V shed 5 bases and J 6 bases; nucleotides not matched to a gene: 7. For the CDR3, the DNA is TGTGCCAGCAGTTCAGGGGGCGAGGGTCAGCCCCAGCATTTT. It is translated as CASSSGGEGQPQHF. The variable domain in full, with the rest retrieved from reference TRBV5-6 and TRBJ1-5, is DAGVTQSPTHLIKTRGQQVTLRCSPKSGHDTVSWYQQALGQGPQFIFQYYEEEERQRGNFPDRFSGHQFPNYSSELNVNALLLGDSALYLCASSSGGEGQPQHFGDGTRLSIL.

The rearrangement joins TRBV7-2 to TRBJ2-7, with 7 positions matching TRBD1. This CDR3 comprises 15 residues. The V gene end was trimmed by 5 bases and the J gene end by 3 bases; junction bases not matched to a gene: 10. CDR1 is SGHTA and CDR2 is FQGNSA in the germline V gene. DNA of the CDR3: TGTGCCAGCAGCAAACGGACAGGTTATGGCTACGAGCAGTACTTC. Residues: CASSKRTGYGYEQYF.

This chain uses TRBV15 with TRBJ1-3; D gene ambiguous. The CDR3 runs 13 residues. Trimming took off 1 base at V and 8 bases at J, with 9 bases between the two ends. Per germline, CDR1 LNHNV and CDR2 YYDKDF (reference sequence). The CDR3 loop is CATSRGPRDTIYF. CDR3 in DNA: TGTGCCACCAGCAGAGGCCCTCGCGACACCATATATTTT.

The chain employs TRBV28 and TRBJ2-7, with D tentatively TRBD2 (6 bases). From germline, CDR1 is MDHEN and CDR2 SYDVKM. Trimming took 6 bases from V and 6 from J, leaving 15 bases between them. The CDR3 length is 13 residues. CDR3 in amino acids: CASSPPKRAEQYF. The CDR3 DNA reads TGTGCCAGCAGCCCCCCTAAGCGGGCCGAGCAGTACTTC.

The CDR3 DNA reads as TGTGCCAGTAAGGGGGGCAGGACAGGGACAGATACGCAGTATTTT. Translating gives CASKGGRTGTDTQYF. The chain carries TRBV19 and TRBJ2-3; 8 bases fit TRBD1. V dropped 7 bases and J dropped 3; count of bases not matched to a gene: 9. Germline V CDR1 and CDR2: LNHDA, SQIVND (reference sequence). The CDR3 totals 15 residues.

The rearrangement links TRBV5-4 to TRBJ2-1; 11 bases line up with TRBD2. The CDR3 has 14 residues. CDR1 is SGHNT and CDR2 is YYREEE in the germline V gene (reference sequence). The junction had 9 bases not matched to a gene; V was cut back by 4 bases and J by 12 bases. This chain's CDR3 is CASSNPGGTSGQFF. Written as DNA, the CDR3 is TGTGCCAGCAGCAATCCCGGCGGGACTAGCGGGCAGTTCTTC.

The rearrangement joins TRBV5-1 to TRBJ2-1, with D possibly TRBD2 on 5 matching bases. V lost 1 base to trimming and J lost 7 bases, with 6 bases between them. The CDR3 runs 12 residues. Germline-derived CDR1 and CDR2 are SGHRS and YFSETQ. DNA for the CDR3: TGCGCCAGCAGCTTGCCGGGGAATGAGCAGTTCTTC. Amino acids: CASSLPGNEQFF. Full variable domain (missing parts from reference TRBV5-1 and TRBJ2-1): KAGVTQTPRYLIKTRGQQVTLSCSPISGHRSVSWYQQTPGQGLQFLFEYFSETQRNKGNFPGRFSGRQFSNSRSEMNVSTLELGDSALYLCASSLPGNEQFFGPGTRLTVL.

This clone was seen just once. The V gene is TRBV4-1, the J gene TRBJ2-3, with a possible D match to TRBD2 (5 bases). Germline values: CDR1 MGHRA, CDR2 YSYEKL. The CDR3 runs 15 residues. V gave up 0 bases and J gave up 2 bases, with 9 bases separating them. The CDR3 reads CASSQEAGYTDTQYF. CDR3 bases: TGCGCCAGCAGCCAAGAGGCGGGTTACACAGATACGCAGTATTTT.

The gene calls are TRBV5-6 and TRBJ2-7; 9 nucleotides align to TRBD2. CDR1 SGHDT and CDR2 YYEEEE come from the germline V gene. With 3 bases clipped from V and 1 base from J, the junction kept 11 bases outside the gene matches. The CDR3 is 17 amino acids. CDR3 in DNA: TGTGCCAGCAGCTCCGTCTCTAGCGGGGACTGGTCCTACGAGCAGTACTTC. Protein sequence: CASSSVSSGDWSYEQYF. The full variable domain, with the rest looked up from reference TRBV5-6 and TRBJ2-7, is DAGVTQSPTHLIKTRGQQVTLRCSPKSGHDTVSWYQQALGQGPQFIFQYYEEEERQRGNFPDRFSGHQFPNYSSELNVNALLLGDSALYLCASSSVSSGDWSYEQYFGPGTRLTVT.

The rearrangement uses TRBV19 and TRBJ2-2; the D gene is possibly TRBD2 (5 bases). Trimming stripped 6 bases from V and 7 bases from J, with 12 bases between. The CDR3 is 13 amino acids. The germline gives CDR1 LNHDA, CDR2 SQIVND (reference sequence). This CDR3 is CASSGLAGGELFF. The CDR3 coding sequence is TGTGCCAGTAGCGGGCTAGCCGGCGGGGAGCTGTTTTTT. The complete variable domain, with remaining parts taken from reference TRBV19 and TRBJ2-2, reads DGGITQSPKYLFRKEGQNVTLSCEQNLNHDAMYWYRQDPGQGLRLIYYSQIVNDFQKGDIAEGYSVSREKKESFPLTVTSAQKNPTAFYLCASSGLAGGELFFGEGSRLTVL.

This clone was detected only once. This rearrangement joins TRBV29-1 to TRBJ2-7; a weak D match, TRBD1 (5 bases). V lost 5 bases and J 2 bases, leaving 16 bases between the germline ends. This CDR3 has 14 residues. CDR1 and CDR2 from the germline V gene are SQVTM and ANQGSEA. The chain's CDR3 is CSVRVLEQAYEQYF. The DNA for the CDR3 is TGCAGCGTTAGGGTTTTGGAACAGGCCTACGAGCAGTACTTC.